The 20 T cell receptor beta chains below all came from one sample that was sequenced in a study of blood T cells in healthy people across ages. Combining a sample-barcoded 5' primer with a J-beta primer mix, a second PCR ran for about 7 to 11 cycles. TCRdb redid the calling of the 5' RACE reads with MiXCR, one entry per CDR3 protein. Seen here are under 2,000,000 distinct CDR3 sequences, around 48% observed once, and the top ten hold about 2.1%. Specimen: blood. The receptors stem from a woman aged 40-49 years in good health.

The gene calls are TRBV2 and TRBJ2-5, with 7 bases that match TRBD1. The germline gives CDR1 SNHLY, CDR2 FYNNEI. The CDR3 is 13 amino acids. V was clipped by 6 bases and J by 5 bases; unmatched bases: 6. For the CDR3, the DNA is TGTGCCAGCAGACAGGGGTTGGAGGAGACCCAGTACTTC. Translating it yields CASRQGLEETQYF.

This clonotype was observed a handful of times. The chain has TRBV10-3 and TRBJ2-7; 8 bases are shared with TRBD1. CDR1 and CDR2 from the germline V gene are ENHRY and SYGVKD. This CDR3 spans 15 amino acids. V was pared by 10 bases and J by 3 bases, with 14 bases of the junction left unmatched. In nucleotides, the CDR3 is TGTGCCACTTCCACAGGACAGGGTCGGAGCTACGAGCAGTACTTC. Residues: CATSTGQGRSYEQYF.

This clonotype was recorded a few times. The rearrangement joins TRBV27 to TRBJ2-6; D might be TRBD1 (5 bases). CDR1 MNHEY and CDR2 SMNVEV come from the germline V gene (reference sequence). Trimming stripped 5 bases from V and 2 bases from J, with 16 bases between. This CDR3 has 17 amino acids. DNA of the CDR3: TGTGCCAGCAGTCCGCAGACAGTCAACCCTGGGGCCAACGTCCTGACTTTC. Protein product: CASSPQTVNPGANVLTF.

The chain employs TRBV7-2 and TRBJ1-1, with D unresolved. V was trimmed by 0 bases and J by 0 bases, leaving 5 bases between them. The CDR3 runs to 14 residues. The germline V gene encodes CDR1 SGHTA and CDR2 FQGNSA. The CDR3 DNA sequence: TGTACCAGCAGCTTAGCTCCCATGAACACTGAAGCTTTCTTT. Protein: CTSSLAPMNTEAFF.

The chain carries TRBV7-2 and TRBJ2-3; D is undetermined. V was cut by 5 bases and J by 6 bases, with 18 bases left in between. The CDR3 has 15 amino acids. CDR1 is SGHTA, CDR2 FQGNSA, per germline. The CDR3 coding sequence is TGTGCCAGCAGCCCGTCCGCTGCCCTTCGGGATACGCAGTATTTT. Protein: CASSPSAALRDTQYF.

This clonotype has a handful of counts. The V call is TRBV25-1, the J call TRBJ2-3; TRBD2 matches 9 bases. The junction had 4 bases not matched to a gene; V was cut back by 3 bases and J by 0 bases. CDR3 size: 16 residues. CDR1 and CDR2 from the germline V gene are MGHDK and SYGVNS. The CDR3 is CASSDLAGASTDTQYF. DNA for the CDR3: TGTGCCAGCAGTGATTTAGCGGGAGCAAGCACAGATACGCAGTATTTT.

This chain connects TRBV20-1 to TRBJ2-1; 9 nucleotides agree with TRBD2. The CDR3 is made up of 15 amino acids. After removal of 0 bases from V and 4 bases from J, the junction contained 4 bases not matched to a gene. Germline values: CDR1 DFQATT, CDR2 SNEGSKA (reference sequence). The CDR3 is CSARERLAVYNEQFF. DNA of the CDR3: TGCAGTGCTAGAGAACGACTAGCGGTGTACAATGAGCAGTTCTTC.

The V call is TRBV24-1, the J call TRBJ2-3; 11 nucleotides line up with TRBD1. Per the germline V gene, CDR1 is KGHDR and CDR2 is SFDVKD. The length of the CDR3 is 15 residues. V was clipped by 8 bases and J by 2 bases; unmatched bases: 5. The CDR3 sequence is CATTPGQGATDTQYF. The CDR3 nucleotides are TGTGCCACCACCCCAGGACAGGGGGCCACAGATACGCAGTATTTT.

This clonotype was seen only a few times. At one end, the junction sequence differs from germline, possibly due to a read error. The V call is TRBV20-1, the J call TRBJ1-5, with a weak D call TRBD1 (5 bases). The CDR3 runs 14 residues. Germline CDR1 and CDR2: DFQATT and SNEGSKA (reference sequence). This CDR3 is CSASDIASKQPQHF. For the CDR3, the DNA is TGCAGTGCTTCGGACATTGCAAGCAAGCAGCCCCAGCATTTT.

Only a few counts were recorded for this clonotype. This chain uses TRBV7-2 with TRBJ2-5; D is unresolved. Per germline, CDR1 SGHTA and CDR2 FQGNSA. The CDR3 has 14 amino acids. V lost 7 bases to trimming and J lost 1 base, with 13 bases between them. In nucleotides, the CDR3 is TGTGCCAGCAAAGGGTCCCACTCCCAAGAGACCCAGTACTTC. Translation gives CASKGSHSQETQYF.

This clonotype was seen a single time. J is TRBJ2-1 and V is TRBV5-1; maybe TRBD1 (5 bases). V was clipped by 3 bases and J by 11 bases, with 9 bases between them. In germline, CDR1 is SGHRS, CDR2 YFSETQ. The CDR3 is made up of 11 amino acids. CDR3 nucleotide sequence: TGCGCCAGCAGCTATGGGGCAAAGCAGTTCTTC. This translates into CASSYGAKQFF.

The V gene is TRBV5-1, the J gene TRBJ1-6, with 9 bases identical to TRBD1. V lost 4 bases to trimming and J lost 9 bases; unmatched junction nucleotides: 5. Germline values: CDR1 SGHRS, CDR2 YFSETQ. This CDR3 has 14 residues. The CDR3 protein is CASSKGQGFSPLHF. In nucleotides, the CDR3 is TGCGCCAGCAGCAAGGGACAGGGCTTTTCACCCCTCCACTTT.

The chain employs TRBV7-9 and TRBJ2-7; tentatively, D is TRBD1 (5 bases). The CDR3 extends over 14 amino acids. Trimming pared 4 bases from V and 4 bases from J, leaving 14 bases between. Germline loops: CDR1 SEHNR, CDR2 FQNEAQ (reference sequence). The CDR3 reads CASSSKAGKYEQYF. The CDR3 nucleotides read TGTGCCAGCAGCTCCAAGGCAGGGAAGTACGAGCAGTACTTC.

The chain carries TRBV29-1 and TRBJ2-4; D tentatively fits TRBD1 or TRBD2 (6 bases each). The germline gives CDR1 SQVTM, CDR2 ANQGSEA. The length of the CDR3 is 14 residues. The V and J ends lost 1 base and 3 bases respectively, with 10 bases between them. CDR3 sequence (DNA): TGCAGCGTTGAAGGCAGGGGAGGCAAAAACATTCAGTACTTC. Translation gives CSVEGRGGKNIQYF.

This clonotype was observed a few times. The chain employs TRBV9 and TRBJ2-7; 8 nucleotides line up with TRBD2. The ends lost 2 bases at V and 2 bases at J; junction bases unmatched: 3. The CDR3 spans 14 residues. Germline-derived CDR1 and CDR2 are SGDLS and YYNGEE. In DNA form, the CDR3 reads TGTGCCAGCAGCGTCACGGGGGGGGCCTACGAGCAGTACTTC. It specifies CASSVTGGAYEQYF.

The chain couples TRBV12-3 or TRBV12-4 to TRBJ1-5, with 8 bases lining up with TRBD1. V lost 5 bases, J lost 8 bases, and 8 bases stayed unmatched. There are 14 residues in the CDR3. This CDR3 reads CASSPQGALEPQHF. The CDR3 DNA follows: TGTGCCAGCAGTCCCCAGGGGGCCCTAGAGCCCCAGCATTTT.

The V call is TRBV5-5, the J call TRBJ1-4; no clear D gene. With 5 bases removed from V and 4 bases from J, the gap between germline ends came to 12 bases. Germline CDR1 is SGHKS and CDR2 is YYEKEE (reference sequence). CDR3 length: 14 residues. The CDR3 loop is CASRSRDLNEKLFF. The CDR3 DNA reads as TGTGCCAGCAGATCCCGGGATCTTAATGAAAAACTGTTTTTT.

As for this clonotype: A much larger clone differs by one base, so this may be a read error. The chain recombines TRBV5-1 with TRBJ2-3; D gene ambiguous. The germline V gene has CDR1 SGHRS and CDR2 YFSETQ. This CDR3 contains 13 residues. The V and J ends lost 0 bases and 4 bases respectively, with 6 bases between them. The DNA for the CDR3 is TGCGCCAGCAGCTTGGCGGATGCAGATACGCAGTATTTT. This translates into CASSLADADTQYF. The full variable domain, completed using reference TRBV5-1 and TRBJ2-3, is KAGVTQTPRYLIKTRGQQVTLSCSPISGHRSVSWYQQTPGQGLQFLFEYFSETQRNKGNFPGRFSGRQFSNSRSEMNVSTLELGDSALYLCASSLADADTQYFGPGTRLTVL.

The genes are TRBV4-2 and TRBJ2-3, with D perhaps TRBD2 (6 bases). The V and J ends lost 4 bases and 2 bases respectively, with 13 bases between them. Germline loops: CDR1 LGHNA, CDR2 YNFKEQ. The CDR3 loop spans 15 amino acids. CDR3 residues: CASSLGTLDTDTQYF. Written as DNA, the CDR3 is TGTGCCAGCAGCCTTGGGACTCTCGACACAGATACGCAGTATTTT.

With respect to this clonotype: The junction differs from germline at one of its ends, possibly a read error. The V gene is TRBV25-1, the J gene TRBJ1-2; no clear D. Germline V gene lookup returns CDR1 MGHDK and CDR2 SYGVNS. The CDR3 is 13 amino acids. The CDR3 DNA reads TGTGCCAGCAGTGAGGGTGCTAACTGTGGCTACACCTTC. Translated: CASSEGANCGYTF.